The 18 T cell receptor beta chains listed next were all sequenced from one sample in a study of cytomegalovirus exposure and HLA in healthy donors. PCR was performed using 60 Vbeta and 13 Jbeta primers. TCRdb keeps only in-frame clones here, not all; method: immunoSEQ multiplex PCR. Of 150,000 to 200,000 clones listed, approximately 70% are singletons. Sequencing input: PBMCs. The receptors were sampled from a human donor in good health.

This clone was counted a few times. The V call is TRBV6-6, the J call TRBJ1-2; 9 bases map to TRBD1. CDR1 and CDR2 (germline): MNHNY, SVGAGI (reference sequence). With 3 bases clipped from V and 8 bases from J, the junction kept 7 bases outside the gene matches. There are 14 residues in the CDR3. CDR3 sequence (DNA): TGTGCCAGCAGTTATCAGGACAGGGGAGACGGCTACACCTTC. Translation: CASSYQDRGDGYTF.

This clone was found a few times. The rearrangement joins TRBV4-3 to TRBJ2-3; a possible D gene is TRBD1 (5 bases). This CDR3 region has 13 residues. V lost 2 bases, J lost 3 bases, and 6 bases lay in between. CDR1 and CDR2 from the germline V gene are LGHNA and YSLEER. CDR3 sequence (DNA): TGCGCCAGCAGCCAACAGGGTACAGATACGCAGTATTTT. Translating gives CASSQQGTDTQYF.

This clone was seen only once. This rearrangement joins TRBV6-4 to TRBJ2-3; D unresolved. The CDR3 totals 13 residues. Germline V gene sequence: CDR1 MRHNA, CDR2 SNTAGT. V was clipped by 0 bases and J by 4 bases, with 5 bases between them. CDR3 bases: TGTGCCAGCAGTGACTCGAACTCAGATACGCAGTATTTT. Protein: CASSDSNSDTQYF.

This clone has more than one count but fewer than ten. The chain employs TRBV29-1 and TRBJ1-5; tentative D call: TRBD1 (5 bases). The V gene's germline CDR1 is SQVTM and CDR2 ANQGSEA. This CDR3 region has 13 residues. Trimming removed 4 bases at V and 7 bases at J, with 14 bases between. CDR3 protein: CSVVAGPGQPQHF. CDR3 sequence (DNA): TGCAGCGTTGTCGCAGGGCCCGGGCAGCCCCAGCATTTT. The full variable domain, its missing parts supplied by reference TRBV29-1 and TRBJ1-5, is SAVISQKPSRDICQRGTSLTIQCQVDSQVTMMFWYRQQPGQSLTLIATANQGSEATYESGFVIDKFPISRPNLTFSTLTVSNMSPEDSSIYLCSVVAGPGQPQHFGDGTRLSIL.

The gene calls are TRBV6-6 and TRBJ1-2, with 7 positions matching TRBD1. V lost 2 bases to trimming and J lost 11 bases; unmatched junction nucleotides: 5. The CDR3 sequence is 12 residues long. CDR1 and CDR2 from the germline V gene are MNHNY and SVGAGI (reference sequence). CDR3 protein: CASSYRGQLYTF. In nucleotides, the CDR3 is TGTGCCAGCAGTTACAGGGGACAGCTATACACCTTC.

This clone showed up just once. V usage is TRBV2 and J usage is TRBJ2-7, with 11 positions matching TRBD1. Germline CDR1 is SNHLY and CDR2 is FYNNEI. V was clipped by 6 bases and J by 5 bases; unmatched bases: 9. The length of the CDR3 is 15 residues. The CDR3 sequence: CASSPGQGALNEQYF. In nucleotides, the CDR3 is TGTGCCAGCAGCCCTGGACAGGGGGCACTGAACGAGCAGTACTTC.

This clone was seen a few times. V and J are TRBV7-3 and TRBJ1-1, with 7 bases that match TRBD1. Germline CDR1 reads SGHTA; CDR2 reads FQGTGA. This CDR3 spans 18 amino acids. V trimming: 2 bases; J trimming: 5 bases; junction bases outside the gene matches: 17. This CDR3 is CASSLSLASRGRETEAFF. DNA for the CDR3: TGTGCCAGCAGCTTATCGTTGGCCTCTAGGGGGCGCGAAACTGAAGCTTTCTTT.

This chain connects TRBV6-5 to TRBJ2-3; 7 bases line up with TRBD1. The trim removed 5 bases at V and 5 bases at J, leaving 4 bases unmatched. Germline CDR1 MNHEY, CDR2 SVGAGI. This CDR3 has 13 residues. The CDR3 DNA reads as TGTGCCAGCAGTGAAGACAGGGAAGATACGCAGTATTTT. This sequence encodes CASSEDREDTQYF.

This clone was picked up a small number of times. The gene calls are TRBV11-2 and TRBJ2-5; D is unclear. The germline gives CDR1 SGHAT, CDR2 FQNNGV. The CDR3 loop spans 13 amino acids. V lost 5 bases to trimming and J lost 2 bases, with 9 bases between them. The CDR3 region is CASSRLPQETQYF. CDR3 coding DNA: TGTGCCAGCAGCCGACTGCCACAAGAGACCCAGTACTTC.

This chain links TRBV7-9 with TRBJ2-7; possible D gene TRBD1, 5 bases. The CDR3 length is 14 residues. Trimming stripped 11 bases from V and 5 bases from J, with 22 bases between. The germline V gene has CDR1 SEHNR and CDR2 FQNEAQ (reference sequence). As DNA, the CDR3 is TGTGCCGTAACCACGACAGCGAACCCCAACGAGCAGTACTTC. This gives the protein CAVTTTANPNEQYF.

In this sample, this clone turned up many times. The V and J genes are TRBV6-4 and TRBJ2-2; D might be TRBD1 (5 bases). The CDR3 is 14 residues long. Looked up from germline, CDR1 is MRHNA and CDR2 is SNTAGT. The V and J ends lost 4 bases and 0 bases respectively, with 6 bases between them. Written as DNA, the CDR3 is TGTGCCAGCAGTGCGGACACGAACACCGGGGAGCTGTTTTTT. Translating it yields CASSADTNTGELFF.

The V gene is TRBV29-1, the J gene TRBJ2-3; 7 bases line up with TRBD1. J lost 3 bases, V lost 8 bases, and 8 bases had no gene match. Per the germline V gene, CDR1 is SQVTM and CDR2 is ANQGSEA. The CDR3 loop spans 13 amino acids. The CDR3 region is CSLGTEGTDTQYF. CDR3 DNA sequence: TGCAGCCTAGGGACAGAAGGAACAGATACGCAGTATTTT.

The CDR3 DNA sequence: TGTGCCAGCAGCTTAGGGCGAGGGACTAACTATGGCTACACCTTC. Amino acid sequence: CASSLGRGTNYGYTF. This chain uses TRBV7-8 with TRBJ1-2; D unclear. Germline CDR1 is SGHVS and CDR2 is FQNEAQ. Trimming shortened V by 1 base and J by 0 bases, and 9 bases separated the two germline ends. This CDR3 has 15 amino acids.

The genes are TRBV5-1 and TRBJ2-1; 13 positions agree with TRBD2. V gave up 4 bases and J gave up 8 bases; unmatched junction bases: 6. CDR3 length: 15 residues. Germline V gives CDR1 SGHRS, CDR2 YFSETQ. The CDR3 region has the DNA TGCGCCAGCAGCCAGACTAGCGGGGGGACCCATGAGCAGTTCTTC. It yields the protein CASSQTSGGTHEQFF. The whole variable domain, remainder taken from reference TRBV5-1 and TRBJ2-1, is KAGVTQTPRYLIKTRGQQVTLSCSPISGHRSVSWYQQTPGQGLQFLFEYFSETQRNKGNFPGRFSGRQFSNSRSEMNVSTLELGDSALYLCASSQTSGGTHEQFFGPGTRLTVL.

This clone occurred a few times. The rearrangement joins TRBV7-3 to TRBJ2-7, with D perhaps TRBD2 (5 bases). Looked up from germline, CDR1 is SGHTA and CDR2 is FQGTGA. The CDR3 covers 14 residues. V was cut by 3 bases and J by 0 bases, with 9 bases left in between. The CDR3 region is CASSFSRDSYEQYF. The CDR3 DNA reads TGTGCCAGCAGCTTTAGTCGGGACTCCTACGAGCAGTACTTC.

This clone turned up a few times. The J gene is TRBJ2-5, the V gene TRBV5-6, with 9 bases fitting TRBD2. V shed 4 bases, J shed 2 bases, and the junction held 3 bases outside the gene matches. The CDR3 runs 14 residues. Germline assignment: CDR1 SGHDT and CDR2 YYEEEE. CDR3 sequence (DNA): TGTGCCAGCAGCAATAGCGGGGGACAAGAGACCCAGTACTTC. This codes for CASSNSGGQETQYF. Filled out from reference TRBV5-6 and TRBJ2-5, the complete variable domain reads DAGVTQSPTHLIKTRGQQVTLRCSPKSGHDTVSWYQQALGQGPQFIFQYYEEEERQRGNFPDRFSGHQFPNYSSELNVNALLLGDSALYLCASSNSGGQETQYFGPGTRLLVL.

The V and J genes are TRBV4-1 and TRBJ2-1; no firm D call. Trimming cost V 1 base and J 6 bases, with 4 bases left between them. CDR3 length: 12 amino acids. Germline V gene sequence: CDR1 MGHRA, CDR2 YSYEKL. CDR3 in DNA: TGCGCCAGCAGCCAAGGAGGCAATGAGCAGTTCTTC. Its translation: CASSQGGNEQFF.

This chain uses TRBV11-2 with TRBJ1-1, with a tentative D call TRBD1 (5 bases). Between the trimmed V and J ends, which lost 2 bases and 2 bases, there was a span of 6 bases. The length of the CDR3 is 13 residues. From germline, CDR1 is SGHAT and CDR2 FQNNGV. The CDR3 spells CASSLQGNTEAFF. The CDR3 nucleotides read TGTGCCAGCAGCTTACAGGGAAACACTGAAGCTTTCTTT.